This T cell receptor (beta chain) came from a study of vaccination and CD4 T cells after COVID-19. Study information: The authors sampled a few convalescent patients on day 14 and on days 161 to 241 post-vaccination.

An Oncomine TCR Beta short-read assay was used to sequence the DNA from cultured CD4+ T cells. TCRdb ran MiXCR on the PCR reads and lists one entry per CDR3 protein. The top ten clones hold more than 10% of a sample with 20,000 to 25,000 distinct CDR3 sequences, about 46% of them seen once. Note on this clonotype: Its cognate antigen is unknown.

The CDR3 is 15 amino acids. The V gene's germline CDR1 is SGHTA and CDR2 FQGTGA. The germline V and J ends were trimmed by 5 bases and 6 bases, with 17 bases remaining between them. As for time point: late sampling 161 to 241 days after vaccination in three convalescent patients. The treatment here: roughly 10-day PBMC culture with coronavirus spike peptide pools or control peptides (ViraFEST assay). The specimen was CD4+ T cells from blood, cultured in vitro, collected about 7 months after SARS-CoV-2 vaccination. The chain recombines TRBV7-3 with TRBJ2-1; D may be TRBD2 (6 bases). The origin of this receptor is a human donor who had recovered from COVID-19. CDR3 amino acids: CASSPARASVNEQFF. The CDR3 nucleotides read TGTGCCAGCAGCCCCGCCCGGGCTAGCGTCAATGAGCAGTTCTTC.